The 32 T cell receptor beta chains listed next were all sequenced from one sample in a study of Graves' ophthalmopathy and Graves' hyperthyroidism. The authors amplified TCR beta CDR3 regions from RNA transcripts. The workflow started with a first-round RT-PCR run with HTBI primers and then moved on to a second-round multiplex PCR. In TCRdb, the multiplex PCR reads were re-called with MiXCR into one record per CDR3 protein. The sample records 300,000 to 400,000 distinct CDR3 sequences, approximately 18% being singletons. The sequencing sample was made of peripheral blood. The receptor source for this set is an adult woman with stable Graves' hyperthyroidism.

The sample holds a few counts of this clonotype. In DNA form, the CDR3 reads TGTGCCAGCAGCCCTCCGGGACTAGCGGGAGTAGAGCAGTACGTC. Amino acid sequence: CASSPPGLAGVEQYV. The rearrangement links TRBV27 to TRBJ2-7; 14 bases fit TRBD2. The CDR3 is made up of 15 amino acids. Germline loops: CDR1 MNHEY, CDR2 SMNVEV (reference sequence). J was trimmed by 7 bases and V by 6 bases; bases with no gene match: 8.

This clonotype was seen at least ten times. The chain is built from TRBV20-1 and TRBJ1-1; D is unresolved. V lost 2 bases, J lost 1 base, and 5 bases lay in between. This CDR3 comprises 12 residues. CDR1 and CDR2 (germline): DFQATT, SNEGSKA (reference sequence). Written as DNA, the CDR3 is TGCAGTGCTAGACCAGAGAACACTGAAGCTTTCTTT. It translates to CSARPENTEAFF.

This clonotype has ten or more counts. J is TRBJ1-3 and V is TRBV20-1; D is unresolved. Trimming stripped 6 bases from V and 0 bases from J, with 12 bases between. The CDR3 totals 14 residues. From germline, CDR1 is DFQATT and CDR2 SNEGSKA (reference sequence). CDR3 protein: CSAELGSSGNTIYF. The CDR3 DNA is TGCAGTGCCGAACTCGGGTCCTCTGGAAACACCATATATTTT.

This clonotype was seen a few times. This chain links TRBV19 with TRBJ2-7, with 7 bases identical to TRBD2. Germline trimming cut 4 bases from V and 7 bases from J; bases unmatched to any gene: 10. The CDR3 runs to 14 residues. Germline CDR1 is LNHDA and CDR2 is SQIVND (reference sequence). The CDR3 sequence is CASSNGGGAGEQYF. The CDR3 coding sequence is TGTGCCAGTAGTAATGGGGGGGGAGCTGGTGAGCAGTACTTC.

This clonotype was seen at least ten times. J is TRBJ1-1 and V is TRBV12-3 or TRBV12-4; 7 bases are shared with TRBD1. The V gene end was trimmed by 3 bases and the J gene end by 8 bases; junction bases not matched to a gene: 3. The CDR3 covers 12 residues. CDR3 nucleotide sequence: TGTGCCAGCAGTTTCGGGACAGTCGAAGCTTTCTTT. Translating it yields CASSFGTVEAFF.

In its sample, this clonotype was seen many times. The rearrangement joins TRBV11-2 to TRBJ2-7; TRBD1 aligns across 8 bases. The junction had 8 bases not matched to a gene; V was cut back by 1 base and J by 0 bases. The germline V gene has CDR1 SGHAT and CDR2 FQNNGV. This CDR3 spans 17 amino acids. The CDR3 here is CASSLGRWDRSSYEQYF. CDR3 in DNA: TGTGCCAGCAGCTTAGGTCGCTGGGACAGGAGCTCCTACGAGCAGTACTTC.

This clonotype was counted many times. The chain carries TRBV5-6 and TRBJ2-7; 7 bases fit TRBD2. CDR1 SGHDT and CDR2 YYEEEE come from the germline V gene. The V gene end was trimmed by 4 bases and the J gene end by 4 bases; junction bases not matched to a gene: 11. CDR3 length: 15 amino acids. The CDR3 spells CASSRKPGLQYEQYF. CDR3 in DNA: TGTGCCAGCAGCAGGAAACCGGGACTACAGTACGAGCAGTACTTC.

The chain uses TRBV7-2 and TRBJ2-3, with 7 bases identical to TRBD2. J lost 0 bases, V lost 5 bases, and 14 bases had no gene match. The CDR3 is made up of 18 amino acids. Per germline, CDR1 SGHTA and CDR2 FQGNSA. The CDR3 region is CASSPLGGGESSTDTQYF. CDR3 DNA sequence: TGTGCCAGCAGCCCACTGGGGGGAGGGGAATCTAGCACAGATACGCAGTATTTT.

This clonotype came up many times. The genes are TRBV11-2 and TRBJ2-7, with TRBD2 matching 12 bases. In germline, CDR1 is SGHAT, CDR2 FQNNGV. V dropped 1 base and J dropped 3; count of bases not matched to a gene: 10. This CDR3 is built from 18 residues. CDR3 amino acids: CASSLGGTSGSKVYEQYF. The CDR3 DNA is TGTGCCAGCAGCTTAGGCGGGACTAGCGGGTCTAAGGTCTACGAGCAGTACTTC.

The gene calls are TRBV15 and TRBJ2-7; D call uncertain. Germline CDR1 reads LNHNV; CDR2 reads YYDKDF (reference sequence). V lost 5 bases to trimming and J lost 5 bases, with 7 bases between them. This CDR3 contains 11 residues. The CDR3 DNA sequence: TGTGCCACCAGCGTCAGTAACGAGCAGTACTTC. This translates into CATSVSNEQYF.

This clonotype was detected many times. The V gene is TRBV20-1, the J gene TRBJ1-5; TRBD1 might be the D (6 bases). The CDR3 covers 15 residues. V was clipped by 3 bases and J by 4 bases, with 16 bases between them. Germline CDR1 DFQATT, CDR2 SNEGSKA (reference sequence). In DNA form, the CDR3 reads TGCAGTGCTAGTCACAACCAGGGGCTAAATCAGCCCCAGCATTTT. Amino acid sequence: CSASHNQGLNQPQHF.

This clonotype was detected many times. The CDR3 region has the DNA TGTGCCAGCAACACTGCTTACGAGCAGTACTTC. Protein sequence: CASNTAYEQYF. This rearrangement joins TRBV28 to TRBJ2-7, with D unresolved. This CDR3 region has 11 residues. Germline V lookup: CDR1 MDHEN, CDR2 SYDVKM. The V gene lost 7 bases and the J gene lost 4 bases, with 8 bases spanning the gap.

This clonotype was seen at least ten times. This chain joins TRBV15 and TRBJ1-5, with 7 bases that match TRBD1. The V gene's germline CDR1 is LNHNV and CDR2 YYDKDF (reference sequence). This CDR3 comprises 16 residues. V dropped 2 bases and J dropped 1; count of bases not matched to a gene: 5. CDR3 protein: CATSRYSTGSNQPQHF. CDR3 bases: TGTGCCACCAGCAGATATTCGACAGGGAGCAATCAGCCCCAGCATTTT.

The V gene is TRBV3-1, the J gene TRBJ1-2; D not certain. The CDR3 loop spans 16 amino acids. V was clipped by 3 bases and J by 0 bases, with 14 bases between them. Germline CDR1 is LGHDT and CDR2 is YNNKEL (reference sequence). The CDR3 nucleotides are TGTGCCAGCAGCCACGGACCCCAAGCCTCTAACTATGGCTACACCTTC. The encoded protein is CASSHGPQASNYGYTF.

This clonotype occurred many times. V is TRBV28 and J is TRBJ2-2; D gene uncertain. The germline CDR1 and CDR2 sequences are MDHEN and SYDVKM. V was pared by 8 bases and J by 2 bases, with 18 bases between. CDR3 length: 16 amino acids. The DNA for the CDR3 is TGTGCCAGCCGTCCCTTACGGGCGTCAAACACCGGGGAGCTGTTTTTT. Translation: CASRPLRASNTGELFF.

This clonotype was seen at least ten times. This CDR3 is CASSYDSRGNQPQHF. The CDR3 bases are TGTGCCAGCAGTTACGATAGCAGGGGCAATCAGCCCCAGCATTTT. The V and J genes are TRBV6-5 and TRBJ1-5, with TRBD1 as a possible D gene (5 bases). The CDR3 sequence is 15 residues long. Germline CDR1 is MNHEY and CDR2 is SVGAGI. V was pared by 2 bases and J by 2 bases, with 10 bases between.

The J gene is TRBJ2-7, the V gene TRBV7-9; 7 bases are a match to TRBD1. Germline trimming cut 0 bases from V and 3 bases from J; bases unmatched to any gene: 5. The CDR3 contains 15 residues. Germline assignment: CDR1 SEHNR and CDR2 FQNEAQ (reference sequence). CDR3 nucleotides: TGTGCCAGCAGCTTAGCCCGGGACAGCAGCTACGAGCAGTACTTC. Its translation: CASSLARDSSYEQYF.

Ten or more counts support this clonotype. V and J are TRBV18 and TRBJ1-1; D is perhaps TRBD1 (5 bases). Trimming pared 3 bases from V and 8 bases from J, leaving 19 bases between. Germline V gene lookup returns CDR1 KGHSH and CDR2 LQKENI. This CDR3 has 15 amino acids. The CDR3 region is CASSPDGGTLGEAFF. Here the CDR3 DNA reads TGTGCCAGCTCACCCGACGGGGGAACCTTAGGGGAAGCTTTCTTT.

This clonotype was seen many times. This chain connects TRBV2 to TRBJ2-7; 8 bases are a match to TRBD1. The CDR3 extends over 16 amino acids. V shed 6 bases, J shed 0 bases, and the junction held 10 bases outside the gene matches. In germline, CDR1 is SNHLY, CDR2 FYNNEI. Written as DNA, the CDR3 is TGTGCCAGCAGGTCGACAGGGGAAGGGATCTCCTACGAGCAGTACTTC. Protein sequence: CASRSTGEGISYEQYF.

This clonotype was found many times. The gene calls are TRBV14 and TRBJ2-7, with 7 bases matching TRBD1. Trimming took 5 bases from V and 3 from J; bases not matched to a gene: 7. The length of the CDR3 is 14 residues. Looked up from germline, CDR1 is SGHDN and CDR2 is FVKESK. The CDR3 nucleotides are TGTGCCAGCAGCTTGACAGGGAACAACTACGAGCAGTACTTC. Its protein is CASSLTGNNYEQYF.

The chain links TRBV2 to TRBJ2-2, with 12 bases identical to TRBD2. V lost 4 bases, J lost 1 base, and 7 bases stayed unmatched. Germline V gene sequence: CDR1 SNHLY, CDR2 FYNNEI. The CDR3 is 18 amino acids. The CDR3 protein is CASSAPTSGSGNTGELFF. For the CDR3, the DNA is TGTGCCAGCAGTGCCCCGACTAGCGGGAGTGGGAACACCGGGGAGCTGTTTTTT. Complete variable domain (other parts from reference TRBV2 and TRBJ2-2): EPEVTQTPSHQVTQMGQEVILRCVPISNHLYFYWYRQILGQKVEFLVSFYNNEISEKSEIFDDQFSVERPDGSNFTLKIRSTKLEDSAMYFCASSAPTSGSGNTGELFFGEGSRLTVL.

This clonotype was picked up many times. The chain combines TRBV27 with TRBJ1-1; D not resolved. V lost 2 bases and J lost 0, with 7 bases in between. The CDR3 is 14 amino acids. CDR1 is MNHEY and CDR2 is SMNVEV in the germline V gene (reference sequence). This CDR3 reads CASSLSRLNTEAFF. Here the CDR3 DNA reads TGTGCCAGCAGTTTAAGTCGGCTGAACACTGAAGCTTTCTTT.

The sample holds many counts of this clonotype. The V call is TRBV24-1, the J call TRBJ1-2; D not resolved. The CDR3 spans 11 residues. The V gene lost 3 bases and the J gene lost 11 bases, with 9 bases spanning the gap. Per germline, CDR1 KGHDR and CDR2 SFDVKD. The CDR3 protein is CATSDMIGYTF. DNA for the CDR3: TGTGCCACCAGTGATATGATCGGGTACACCTTC.

Ten or more counts support this clonotype. The rearrangement joins TRBV27 to TRBJ2-7; D assignment may be TRBD1 or TRBD2 (5 bases each). V was cut by 4 bases and J by 5 bases, with 15 bases left in between. The CDR3 consists of 14 residues. Germline CDR1 MNHEY, CDR2 SMNVEV (reference sequence). This chain's CDR3 is CASSSTGTPDEQYF. CDR3 DNA: TGTGCCAGCAGTTCCACCGGGACCCCCGACGAGCAGTACTTC.

Comment on this clonotype: A much larger clone lies one base from this, so it may be a read error. The CDR3 does not close with the conserved phenylalanine or tryptophan, likely indicating a read error. The chain couples TRBV20-1 to TRBJ2-2; TRBD2 matches 7 bases. Germline lookup yields CDR1 DFQATT and CDR2 SNEGSKA (reference sequence). The CDR3 contains 15 residues. The V and J ends lost 3 bases and 7 bases, in that order; junction bases with no gene match: 11. The chain's CDR3 is CSARDAGDPFGELFL. Written as DNA, the CDR3 is TGCAGTGCTAGGGACGCGGGGGATCCATTCGGGGAGCTGTTTTTG.

In its sample, this clonotype was seen many times. The chain recombines TRBV7-2 with TRBJ2-7; no firm D call. CDR1 and CDR2 (germline): SGHTA, FQGNSA. The CDR3 has 15 amino acids. Between the trimmed V and J ends, which lost 0 bases and 0 bases, there was a span of 9 bases. The CDR3 DNA reads as TGTGCCAGCAGCTTAGCGGCCCTGAGCTCCTACGAGCAGTACTTC. It is translated as CASSLAALSSYEQYF.

Of note for this clonotype: Since a much larger clone is just one base distant, this may be a read error. J is TRBJ2-7 and V is TRBV4-1; D remains unclear. Matching the DNA end better, TRBJ2-1 makes the J call doubtful. CDR1 MGHRA and CDR2 YSYEKL come from the germline V gene. The CDR3 has 12 amino acids. The CDR3 DNA follows: TGCGCCAGCAGCCACCGAGGCTACGAGCAGTTCTTC. Residues: CASSHRGYEQFF.

This clonotype has at least ten counts. The chain couples TRBV7-9 to TRBJ1-2; TRBD1 matches at 9 bases. CDR1 and CDR2 from the germline V gene are SEHNR and FQNEAQ (reference sequence). With 4 bases clipped from V and 4 bases from J, the junction kept 4 bases outside the gene matches. This CDR3 has 14 residues. CDR3 nucleotide sequence: TGTGCCAGCAGCTCCTGGGACAGGGCCTATGGCTACACCTTC. The encoded protein is CASSSWDRAYGYTF.

This clonotype was seen at least ten times. The rearrangement links TRBV30 to TRBJ1-2, with D perhaps matching TRBD1 (6 bases). The V and J ends lost 0 bases and 4 bases respectively, with 9 bases between them. Germline V lookup: CDR1 GTSNPN, CDR2 SVGIG (reference sequence). The CDR3 covers 13 residues. Here the CDR3 reads CAWSVRQVYGYTF. The CDR3 DNA follows: TGTGCCTGGAGTGTACGACAGGTCTATGGCTACACCTTC. Combining the CDR3 with reference TRBV30 and TRBJ1-2 gives the whole variable domain SQTIHQWPATLVQPVGSPLSLECTVEGTSNPNLYWYRQAAGRGLQLLFYSVGIGQISSEVPQNLSASRPQDRQFILSSKKLLLSDSGFYLCAWSVRQVYGYTFGSGTRLTVV.

The rearrangement links TRBV12-3 or TRBV12-4 to TRBJ2-7; D not certain. Deletions cut 5 bases from V and 9 bases from J, with 17 bases between. The CDR3 consists of 13 residues. For the CDR3, the DNA is TGTGCCAGCAGTCTCTCGGCAGTTCGAGGGCAGTACTTC. This codes for CASSLSAVRGQYF.

This clonotype was observed many times. V and J are TRBV6-5 and TRBJ1-2; D remains ambiguous. This CDR3 region has 12 residues. The V end was cut by 8 bases, the J end by 0 bases, with 7 bases between. Germline V gene sequence: CDR1 MNHEY, CDR2 SVGAGI. The CDR3 here is CASCITNYGYTF. For the CDR3, the DNA is TGTGCCAGCTGTATAACTAACTATGGCTACACCTTC.

In this sample, this clonotype turned up many times. This rearrangement joins TRBV28 to TRBJ1-5; the match to TRBD1 covers 9 bases. The CDR3 extends over 16 amino acids. CDR1 MDHEN and CDR2 SYDVKM come from the germline V gene. With 3 bases clipped from V and 6 bases from J, the junction kept 9 bases outside the gene matches. CDR3: CASSFSGTGSPQPQHF. CDR3 DNA: TGTGCCAGCAGTTTTTCCGGGACAGGGAGTCCTCAGCCCCAGCATTTT.